The clone carrying this T cell receptor beta chain has a single count. Antigen specificity is unknown. Before the COVID-19 pandemic, during about 2010-2018, CD4+ T cells were taken from unexposed donors. CD4+ T cells were isolated from the cells after about ten days of culture. The protocol was immunoSEQ multiplex PCR, while the TCRdb copy is restricted to in-frame clones and leaves out a portion. The data show about 26,000 clones, with 77% seen just once and about 20% held by the top ten. These data come from a study of CD4 T cells in relation to SARS-CoV-2 and coronaviruses. CDR3 size: 15 residues. Germline V gives CDR1 SGHKS, CDR2 YYEKEE (reference sequence). V lost 0 bases, J lost 1 base, and 11 bases lay in between.

Sequenced input: CD4+ T cells from PBMCs, cultured in vitro. The clonotype was recovered from a human donor in good health. The chain joins TRBV5-5 to TRBJ2-7; D might be TRBD2 (6 bases). The CDR3 DNA reads TGTGCCAGCAGCTTGGCCGGGGGTGGGTCCTACGAGCAGTACTTC. Translating it yields CASSLAGGGSYEQYF.